The TCR beta chain under discussion was sequenced for a study of T cell responses to AZD1222 COVID-19 vaccine. Sequenced by immunoSEQ multiplex PCR; TCRdb stores in-frame clones only, minus some. The sample carries about 150,000 clones, roughly 94% recorded once. CDR1 is LGHNA and CDR2 is YSLEER in the germline V gene. The CDR3 totals 13 residues. V shed 4 bases and J shed 0 bases, with 5 bases lying between them. Findings and limits, study-wide: Most donors were white British, females outnumbered males, and clonal diversity was possibly underestimated. Unmutated variant regions reportedly attract nearly half of all spike-specific TCRs.

A remark on this clone: Its antigen remains unknown.

V and J are TRBV4-3 and TRBJ2-3; D remains ambiguous. This receptor was obtained from an adult in good health. The sequences come from peripheral blood, collected on day 0 of AZD1222 vaccination. For the CDR3, the DNA is TGCGCCAGCAGCCGATCTAGCACAGATACGCAGTATTTT. Translating gives CASSRSSTDTQYF.